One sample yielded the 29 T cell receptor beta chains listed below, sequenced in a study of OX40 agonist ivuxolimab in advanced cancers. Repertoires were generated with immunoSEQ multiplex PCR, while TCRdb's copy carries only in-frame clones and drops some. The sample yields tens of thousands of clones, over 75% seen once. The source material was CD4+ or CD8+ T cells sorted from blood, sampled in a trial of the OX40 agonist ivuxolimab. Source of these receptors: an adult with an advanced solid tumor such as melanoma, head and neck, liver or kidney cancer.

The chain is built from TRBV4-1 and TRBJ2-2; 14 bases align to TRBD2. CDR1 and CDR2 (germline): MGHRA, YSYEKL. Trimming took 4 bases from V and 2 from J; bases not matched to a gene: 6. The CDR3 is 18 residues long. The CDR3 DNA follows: TGCGCCAGCAGCCGATCCGGGACTAGCGGGAGTAACACCGGGGAGCTGTTTTTT. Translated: CASSRSGTSGSNTGELFF.

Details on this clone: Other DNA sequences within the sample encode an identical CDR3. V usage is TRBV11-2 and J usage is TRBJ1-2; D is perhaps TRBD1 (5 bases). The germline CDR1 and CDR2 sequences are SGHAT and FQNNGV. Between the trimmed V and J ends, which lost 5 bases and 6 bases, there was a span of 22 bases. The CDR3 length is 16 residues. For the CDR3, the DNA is TGTGCCAGCAGCCTAAGCTCCTCGGGACTCGGAGATGGCTACACCTTC. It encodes CASSLSSSGLGDGYTF.

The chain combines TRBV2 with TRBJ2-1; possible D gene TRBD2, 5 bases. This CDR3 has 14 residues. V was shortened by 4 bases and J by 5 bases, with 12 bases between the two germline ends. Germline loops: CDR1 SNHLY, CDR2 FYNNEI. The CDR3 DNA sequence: TGTGCCAGCAGTGTCCGGAGTAGCGACAATGAGCAGTTCTTC. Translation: CASSVRSSDNEQFF. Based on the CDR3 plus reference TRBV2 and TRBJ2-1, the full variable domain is EPEVTQTPSHQVTQMGQEVILRCVPISNHLYFYWYRQILGQKVEFLVSFYNNEISEKSEIFDDQFSVERPDGSNFTLKIRSTKLEDSAMYFCASSVRSSDNEQFFGPGTRLTVL.

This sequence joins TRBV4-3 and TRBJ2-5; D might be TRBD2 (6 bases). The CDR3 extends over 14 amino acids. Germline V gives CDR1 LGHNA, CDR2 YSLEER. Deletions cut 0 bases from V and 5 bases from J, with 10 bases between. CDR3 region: CASSQDFGGETQYF. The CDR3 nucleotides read TGCGCCAGCAGCCAAGATTTTGGGGGGGAGACCCAGTACTTC.

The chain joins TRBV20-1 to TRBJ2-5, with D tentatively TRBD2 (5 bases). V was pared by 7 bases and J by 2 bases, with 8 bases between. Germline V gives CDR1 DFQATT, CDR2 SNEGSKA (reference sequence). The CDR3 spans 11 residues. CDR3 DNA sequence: TGCAGTGGCGGGTCACAAGAGACCCAGTACTTC. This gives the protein CSGGSQETQYF.

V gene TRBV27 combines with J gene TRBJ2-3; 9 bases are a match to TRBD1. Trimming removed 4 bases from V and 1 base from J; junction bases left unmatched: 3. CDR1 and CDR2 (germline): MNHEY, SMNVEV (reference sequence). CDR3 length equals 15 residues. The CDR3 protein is CASSSWTGGTDTQYF. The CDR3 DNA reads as TGTGCCAGCAGTTCTTGGACAGGGGGCACAGATACGCAGTATTTT.

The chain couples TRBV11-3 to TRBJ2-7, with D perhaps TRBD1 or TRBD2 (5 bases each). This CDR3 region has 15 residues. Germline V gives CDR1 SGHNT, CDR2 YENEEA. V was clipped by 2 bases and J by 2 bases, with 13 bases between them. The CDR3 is CASSLRGTGAYEQYF. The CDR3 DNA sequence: TGTGCCAGCAGCTTAAGAGGGACGGGCGCCTACGAGCAGTACTTC.

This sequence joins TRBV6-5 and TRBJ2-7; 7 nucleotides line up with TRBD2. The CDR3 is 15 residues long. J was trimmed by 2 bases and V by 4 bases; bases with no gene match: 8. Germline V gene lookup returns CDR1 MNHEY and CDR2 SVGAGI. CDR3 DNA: TGTGCCAGCAGTTCGGGTAGCGGGTGGACCTACGAGCAGTACTTC. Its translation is CASSSGSGWTYEQYF.

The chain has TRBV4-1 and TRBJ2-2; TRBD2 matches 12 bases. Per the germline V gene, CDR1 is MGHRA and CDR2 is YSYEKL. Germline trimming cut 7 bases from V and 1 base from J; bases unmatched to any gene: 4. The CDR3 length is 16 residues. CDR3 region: CASTSSGRGNTGELFF. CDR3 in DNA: TGCGCCAGCACGTCTAGCGGGAGGGGGAACACCGGGGAGCTGTTTTTT.

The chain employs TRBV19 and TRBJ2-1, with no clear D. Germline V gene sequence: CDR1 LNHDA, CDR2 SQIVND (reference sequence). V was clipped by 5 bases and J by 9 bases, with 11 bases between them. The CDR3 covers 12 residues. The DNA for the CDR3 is TGTGCCAGTAGTCTTAGGAGCGTTGAGCAGTTCTTC. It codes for CASSLRSVEQFF.

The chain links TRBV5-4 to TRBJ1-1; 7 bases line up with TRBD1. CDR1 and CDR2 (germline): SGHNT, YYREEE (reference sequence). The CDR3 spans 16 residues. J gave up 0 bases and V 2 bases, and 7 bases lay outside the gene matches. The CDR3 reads CASSFGQEIMNTEAFF. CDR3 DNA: TGTGCCAGCAGCTTCGGACAGGAGATAATGAACACTGAAGCTTTCTTT.

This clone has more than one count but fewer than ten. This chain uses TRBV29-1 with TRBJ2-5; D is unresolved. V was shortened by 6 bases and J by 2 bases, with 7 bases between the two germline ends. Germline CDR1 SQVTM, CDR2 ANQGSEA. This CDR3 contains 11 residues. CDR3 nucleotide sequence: TGCAGCGTAAAGGGACAAGAGACCCAGTACTTC. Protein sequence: CSVKGQETQYF.

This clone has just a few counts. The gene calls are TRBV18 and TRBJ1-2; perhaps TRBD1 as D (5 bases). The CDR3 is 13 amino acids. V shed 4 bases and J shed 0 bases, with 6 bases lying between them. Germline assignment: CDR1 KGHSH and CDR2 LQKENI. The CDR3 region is CASSLRANYGYTF. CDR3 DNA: TGTGCCAGCTCACTCAGGGCTAACTATGGCTACACCTTC. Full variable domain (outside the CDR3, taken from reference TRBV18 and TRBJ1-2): NAGVMQNPRHLVRRRGQEARLRCSPMKGHSHVYWYRQLPEEGLKFMVYLQKENIIDESGMPKERFSAEFPKEGPSILRIQQVVRGDSAAYFCASSLRANYGYTFGSGTRLTVV.

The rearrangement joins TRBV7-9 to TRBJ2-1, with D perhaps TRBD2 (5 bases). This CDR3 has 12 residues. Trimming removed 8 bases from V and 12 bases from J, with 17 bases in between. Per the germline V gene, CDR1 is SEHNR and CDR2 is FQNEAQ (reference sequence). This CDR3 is CASVRGDGGQFF. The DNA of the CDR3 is TGTGCCAGCGTCCGGGGAGATGGTGGGCAGTTCTTC.

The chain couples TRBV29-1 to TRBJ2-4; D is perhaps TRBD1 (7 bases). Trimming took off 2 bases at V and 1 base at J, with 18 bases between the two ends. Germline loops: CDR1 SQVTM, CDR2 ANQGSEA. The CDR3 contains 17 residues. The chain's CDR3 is CSVELGVEGAAKNIQYF. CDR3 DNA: TGCAGCGTTGAATTAGGTGTGGAGGGGGCGGCCAAAAACATTCAGTACTTC.

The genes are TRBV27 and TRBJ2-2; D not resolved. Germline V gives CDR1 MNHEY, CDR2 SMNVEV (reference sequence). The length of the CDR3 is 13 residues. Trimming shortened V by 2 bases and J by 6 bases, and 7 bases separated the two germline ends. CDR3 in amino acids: CASSLLRSGELFF. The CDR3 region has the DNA TGTGCCAGCAGTTTACTCCGATCCGGGGAGCTGTTTTTT.

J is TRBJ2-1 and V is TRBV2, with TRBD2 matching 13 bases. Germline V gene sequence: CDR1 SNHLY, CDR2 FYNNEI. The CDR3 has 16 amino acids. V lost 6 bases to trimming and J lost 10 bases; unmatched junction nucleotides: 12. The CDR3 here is CASSLTTSGRASEQFF. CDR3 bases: TGTGCCAGCAGCCTTACAACTAGCGGGAGGGCAAGCGAGCAGTTCTTC.

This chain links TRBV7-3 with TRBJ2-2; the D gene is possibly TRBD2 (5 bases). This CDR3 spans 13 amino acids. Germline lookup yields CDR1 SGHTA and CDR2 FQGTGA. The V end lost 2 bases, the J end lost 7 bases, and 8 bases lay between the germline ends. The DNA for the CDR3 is TGTGCCAGCAGCTTATTAGCGAACGGGGAGCTGTTTTTT. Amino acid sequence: CASSLLANGELFF.

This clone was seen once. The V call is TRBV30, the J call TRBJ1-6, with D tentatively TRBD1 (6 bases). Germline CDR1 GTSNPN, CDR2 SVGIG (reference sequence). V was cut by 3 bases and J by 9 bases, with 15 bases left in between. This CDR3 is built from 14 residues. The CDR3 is CAWSRDTGGSPLHF. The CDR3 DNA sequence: TGTGCCTGGAGCCGGGACACTGGGGGTTCACCCCTCCACTTT.

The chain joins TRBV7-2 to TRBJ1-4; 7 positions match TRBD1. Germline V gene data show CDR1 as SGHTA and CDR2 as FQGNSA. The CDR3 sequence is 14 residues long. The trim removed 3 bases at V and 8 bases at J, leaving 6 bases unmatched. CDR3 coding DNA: TGTGCCAGCAGCTTCAAGGGGGCCGGGGAAAAACTGTTTTTT. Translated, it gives CASSFKGAGEKLFF.

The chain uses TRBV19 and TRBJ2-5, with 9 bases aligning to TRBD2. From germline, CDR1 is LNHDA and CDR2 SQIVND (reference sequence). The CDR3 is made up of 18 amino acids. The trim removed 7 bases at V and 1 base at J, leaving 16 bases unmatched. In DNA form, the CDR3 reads TGTGCCAGTACCCCAAATGGTCCTAGCGGGAACCCCCAAGAGACCCAGTACTTC. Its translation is CASTPNGPSGNPQETQYF. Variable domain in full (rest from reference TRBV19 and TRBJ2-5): DGGITQSPKYLFRKEGQNVTLSCEQNLNHDAMYWYRQDPGQGLRLIYYSQIVNDFQKGDIAEGYSVSREKKESFPLTVTSAQKNPTAFYLCASTPNGPSGNPQETQYFGPGTRLLVL.

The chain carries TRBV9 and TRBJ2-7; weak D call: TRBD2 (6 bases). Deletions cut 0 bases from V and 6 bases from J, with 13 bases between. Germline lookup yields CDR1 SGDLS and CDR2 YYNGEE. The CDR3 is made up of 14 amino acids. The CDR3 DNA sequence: TGTGCCAGCAGCGTAGGAAGGACTACGAGCGAGCAGTACTTC. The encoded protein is CASSVGRTTSEQYF.

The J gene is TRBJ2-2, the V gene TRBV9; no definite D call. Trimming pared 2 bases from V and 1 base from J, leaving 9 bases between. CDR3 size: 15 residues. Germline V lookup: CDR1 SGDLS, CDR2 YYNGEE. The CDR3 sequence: CASSVATQNTGELFF. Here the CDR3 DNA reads TGTGCCAGCAGCGTTGCGACTCAGAACACCGGGGAGCTGTTTTTT.

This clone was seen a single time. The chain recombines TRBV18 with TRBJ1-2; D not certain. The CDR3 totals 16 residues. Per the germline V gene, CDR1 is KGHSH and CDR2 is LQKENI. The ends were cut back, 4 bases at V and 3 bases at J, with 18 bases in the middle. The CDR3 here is CASSLYGIPLDYGYTF. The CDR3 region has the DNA TGTGCCAGCTCACTTTACGGAATCCCCCTGGACTATGGCTACACCTTC.

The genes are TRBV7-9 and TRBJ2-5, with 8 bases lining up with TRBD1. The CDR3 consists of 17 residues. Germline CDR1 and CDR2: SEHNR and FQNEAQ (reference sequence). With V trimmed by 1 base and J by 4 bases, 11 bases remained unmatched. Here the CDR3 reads CASSLDGTGHLGETQYF. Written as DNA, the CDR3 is TGTGCCAGCAGCTTAGACGGGACAGGACACTTGGGAGAGACCCAGTACTTC.

CDR3 nucleotides: TGTGCCAGCAGCTTGGTGGGCAGCACCGGGGAGCTGTTTTTT. Its translation is CASSLVGSTGELFF. The chain couples TRBV5-6 to TRBJ2-2; D remains ambiguous. The germline V and J ends were trimmed by 0 bases and 4 bases, with 7 bases remaining between them. Germline values: CDR1 SGHDT, CDR2 YYEEEE. There are 14 residues in the CDR3.

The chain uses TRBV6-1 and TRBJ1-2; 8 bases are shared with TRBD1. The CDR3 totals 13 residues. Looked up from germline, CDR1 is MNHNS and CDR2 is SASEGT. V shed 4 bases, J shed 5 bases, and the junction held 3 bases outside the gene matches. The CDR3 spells CASSGHRGYGYTF. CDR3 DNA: TGTGCCAGCAGTGGTCACAGGGGGTATGGCTACACCTTC.

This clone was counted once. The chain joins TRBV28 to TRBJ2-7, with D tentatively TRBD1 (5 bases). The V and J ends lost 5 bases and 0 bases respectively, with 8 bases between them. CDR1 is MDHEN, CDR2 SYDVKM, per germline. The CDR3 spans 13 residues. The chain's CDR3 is CASSKDISYEQYV. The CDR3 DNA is TGTGCCAGCAGTAAGGACATCTCCTACGAGCAGTACGTC.

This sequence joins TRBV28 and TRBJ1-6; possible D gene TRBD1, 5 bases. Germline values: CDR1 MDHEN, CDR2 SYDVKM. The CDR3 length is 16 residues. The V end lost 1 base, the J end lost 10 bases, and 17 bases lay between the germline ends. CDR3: CASSLSPLGGGSPLHF. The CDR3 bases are TGTGCCAGCAGTTTATCTCCATTGGGGGGAGGGTCACCCCTCCACTTT.